The 8 T cell receptor beta chains below come from one sample, sequenced in a study of technical replicates of blood from a handful of donors. Here immunoSEQ multiplex PCR was the method, and the copy in TCRdb shows in-frame clones only, minus some. The table shows tens of thousands of clones, with around nine tenths occurring only once. Source material: T cells isolated from PBMCs. These receptors were collected from a human donor in good health.

The chain couples TRBV5-1 to TRBJ1-2; 7 nucleotides match TRBD1. The CDR3 consists of 13 residues. Germline V gives CDR1 SGHRS, CDR2 YFSETQ. V shed 2 bases, J shed 3 bases, and the junction held 1 base outside the gene matches. This CDR3 is CASSFGQDYGYTF. The DNA of the CDR3 is TGCGCCAGCAGCTTCGGACAGGACTATGGCTACACCTTC.

A single count supports this clone. The chain couples TRBV15 to TRBJ1-2; perhaps TRBD1 as D (6 bases). The CDR3 contains 16 residues. Trimming removed 0 bases at V and 6 bases at J, with 17 bases between. The germline CDR1 and CDR2 sequences are LNHNV and YYDKDF (reference sequence). The CDR3 loop reads CATSRDLGGGWHGYTF. The CDR3 nucleotides read TGTGCCACCAGCAGAGATTTGGGGGGGGGCTGGCATGGCTACACCTTC.

This clone was observed once. This chain uses TRBV4-1 with TRBJ2-3; 7 nucleotides match TRBD2. Trimming cost V 3 bases and J 0 bases; bases outside gene matches: 6. The CDR3 runs to 16 residues. Germline values: CDR1 MGHRA, CDR2 YSYEKL. The CDR3 DNA reads TGCGCCAGCAGCCATCCCCTAGCGGATAGCACAGATACGCAGTATTTT. Protein sequence: CASSHPLADSTDTQYF.

J is TRBJ1-5 and V is TRBV11-2; TRBD1 aligns across 9 bases. The CDR3 is made up of 15 amino acids. Germline trimming cut 4 bases from V and 7 bases from J; bases unmatched to any gene: 8. In germline, CDR1 is SGHAT, CDR2 FQNNGV. This chain's CDR3 is CASSSIQGAGQPQHF. The CDR3 DNA follows: TGTGCCAGCAGCTCAATACAGGGGGCAGGACAGCCCCAGCATTTT.

V usage is TRBV15 and J usage is TRBJ2-1; tentatively, D is TRBD2 (5 bases). Germline CDR1 is LNHNV and CDR2 is YYDKDF (reference sequence). CDR3 length: 15 amino acids. Deletions cut 0 bases from V and 4 bases from J, with 10 bases between. DNA of the CDR3: TGTGCCACCAGCAGAGATACTAGGGCGTACAATGAGCAGTTCTTC. Its protein product is CATSRDTRAYNEQFF.

This clone was seen only once. CDR3 in amino acids: CASIRTSWTDTQYF. As DNA, the CDR3 is TGTGCCAGCATACGGACTAGCTGGACAGATACGCAGTATTTT. The chain employs TRBV2 and TRBJ2-3; 8 nucleotides line up with TRBD2. Trimming took 7 bases from V and 3 from J; bases not matched to a gene: 6. CDR1 is SNHLY, CDR2 FYNNEI, per germline. CDR3 length: 14 residues.

The chain uses TRBV28 and TRBJ2-7; TRBD2 agrees at 7 bases. V shed 3 bases and J 2 bases; nucleotides not matched to a gene: 7. The germline CDR1 and CDR2 sequences are MDHEN and SYDVKM. This CDR3 is built from 15 residues. CDR3 bases: TGTGCCAGCAGTTTTGTATACGCGGGAGCCTACGAGCAGTACTTC. It codes for CASSFVYAGAYEQYF. Full variable domain (outside the CDR3, taken from reference TRBV28 and TRBJ2-7): DVKVTQSSRYLVKRTGEKVFLECVQDMDHENMFWYRQDPGLGLRLIYFSYDVKMKEKGDIPEGYSVSREKKERFSLILESASTNQTSMYLCASSFVYAGAYEQYFGPGTRLTVT.

The gene calls are TRBV19 and TRBJ2-3; 7 bases align to TRBD2. Unmatched junction bases numbered 11, after V lost 3 bases and J lost 2 bases. Looked up from germline, CDR1 is LNHDA and CDR2 is SQIVND (reference sequence). This CDR3 has 17 amino acids. CDR3 amino acids: CASSMAGALSNTDTQYF. For the CDR3, the DNA is TGTGCCAGTAGTATGGCGGGAGCTCTTTCAAACACAGATACGCAGTATTTT. The variable domain in full, completed from reference TRBV19 and TRBJ2-3, reads DGGITQSPKYLFRKEGQNVTLSCEQNLNHDAMYWYRQDPGQGLRLIYYSQIVNDFQKGDIAEGYSVSREKKESFPLTVTSAQKNPTAFYLCASSMAGALSNTDTQYFGPGTRLTVL.